This is a list of T cell receptor beta chains from one sample in a study of brain T cells in children with intractable seizures. Sequencing used immunoSEQ multiplex PCR; TCRdb keeps in-frame clones, though not all of them. The sample consists of about 64,000 clones, about 96% of them appearing once. Specimen: peripheral blood, collected at surgery. These receptors all come from a boy younger than two with focal cortical dysplasia and intractable seizures. Each CDR3 is given with its conserved first and last residue. Size tells how often a clone was seen (once, few, many) or the class of an expanded clone, and some rows leave it out.

j_call: TRBJ1-2
v_call: TRBV2
clone_size: .
cdr3_aa: CASIRGIMGNGYTF

j_call: TRBJ2-1
v_call: TRBV11-2
clone_size: once
cdr3_aa: CASSIGLAGGYNEQFF

j_call: TRBJ1-2
v_call: TRBV6-5
clone_size: .
cdr3_aa: CASRLTGQGYRGYTF

j_call: TRBJ2-5
v_call: TRBV28
clone_size: .
cdr3_aa: CASSFGGHIQETQYF

j_call: TRBJ2-3
v_call: TRBV7-9
clone_size: .
cdr3_aa: CASSYGVQAPDTQYF

j_call: TRBJ1-1
v_call: TRBV7-9
clone_size: .
cdr3_aa: CASSLPIGMNTEAFF

j_call: TRBJ1-6
v_call: TRBV19
clone_size: .
cdr3_aa: CASSIQGAIYNSPLHF

j_call: TRBJ2-1
v_call: TRBV6-5
clone_size: .
cdr3_aa: CASSLQGRGSYNEQFF

j_call: TRBJ2-7
v_call: TRBV11-2
clone_size: .
cdr3_aa: CASSLIGGEDTSSYEQYF

j_call: TRBJ2-7
v_call: TRBV11-2
clone_size: .
cdr3_aa: CASSLDPPTSGGREQYF

j_call: TRBJ2-1
v_call: TRBV6-5
clone_size: .
cdr3_aa: CASSDSGGALKFF

j_call: TRBJ2-7
v_call: TRBV7-6
clone_size: .
cdr3_aa: CASSFGTGDFYEQYF

j_call: TRBJ2-3
v_call: TRBV7-2
clone_size: .
cdr3_aa: CASSLAGPPRDTQYF

j_call: TRBJ2-7
v_call: TRBV3-1/TRBV3-2
clone_size: .
cdr3_aa: CASSQYDRVGTYEQYF

j_call: TRBJ2-5
v_call: TRBV2
clone_size: .
cdr3_aa: CASRWDRKQETQYF

j_call: TRBJ2-3
v_call: TRBV2
clone_size: .
cdr3_aa: CASMVGRVSNF

j_call: TRBJ2-2
v_call: TRBV7-9
clone_size: .
cdr3_aa: CASSLTSGEKTGELFF

j_call: TRBJ2-1
v_call: TRBV23-1
clone_size: .
cdr3_aa: CATIAGACASYNEQFF

j_call: TRBJ1-4
v_call: TRBV5-4
clone_size: once
cdr3_aa: CASSFPKQAGEKLFF

j_call: TRBJ2-3
v_call: TRBV5-4
clone_size: .
cdr3_aa: CASSRTGARTDTQYF

j_call: TRBJ1-1
v_call: TRBV6-5
clone_size: .
cdr3_aa: CASRQGSEAFF

j_call: TRBJ1-5
v_call: TRBV2
clone_size: .
cdr3_aa: CASSEDGGRPQHF

j_call: TRBJ2-7
v_call: TRBV25-1
clone_size: .
cdr3_aa: CASSKQGQGVYEQYF

j_call: TRBJ2-1
v_call: TRBV7-9
clone_size: .
cdr3_aa: CASSFGGIYNEQFF

j_call: TRBJ1-1
v_call: TRBV4-1
clone_size: .
cdr3_aa: CASSQFESRDTEAFF

j_call: TRBJ2-7
v_call: TRBV5-1
clone_size: once
cdr3_aa: CASSLRAGTGVKFGEQYF

j_call: TRBJ2-5
v_call: TRBV6-2/TRBV6-3
clone_size: .
cdr3_aa: CASSAILGGRDPLGETQYF

j_call: TRBJ2-7
v_call: TRBV7-8
clone_size: .
cdr3_aa: CASSLDIEYEQYF

j_call: TRBJ2-5
v_call: TRBV11-3
clone_size: .
cdr3_aa: CASSLDRGGPIQETQYF

j_call: TRBJ2-1
v_call: TRBV24-1
clone_size: once
cdr3_aa: CATSDLLFAGDLHNEQFF

j_call: TRBJ2-5
v_call: TRBV20-1
clone_size: .
cdr3_aa: CSASGHQETQYF

j_call: TRBJ1-1
v_call: TRBV5-1
clone_size: .
cdr3_aa: CASTVETGTFIEAFF

j_call: TRBJ2-1
v_call: TRBV11-2
clone_size: .
cdr3_aa: CASSSPLGDNEQFF

j_call: TRBJ2-4
v_call: TRBV6-2/TRBV6-3
clone_size: .
cdr3_aa: CASSYFAGYKNIQYF

j_call: TRBJ2-1
v_call: TRBV2
clone_size: .
cdr3_aa: CASNTDSKGLF

j_call: TRBJ1-2
v_call: TRBV5-4
clone_size: .
cdr3_aa: CASSLWTANYGYTF

j_call: TRBJ2-3
v_call: TRBV5-1
clone_size: .
cdr3_aa: CASSLLRGGTDTQYF

j_call: TRBJ2-7
v_call: TRBV7-8
clone_size: .
cdr3_aa: CASSPSTGRQLPSSYEQYF

j_call: TRBJ2-7
v_call: TRBV27
clone_size: .
cdr3_aa: CASSRSGYEQYF

j_call: TRBJ2-7
v_call: TRBV28
clone_size: .
cdr3_aa: CASRIQGSREQYF

j_call: TRBJ1-1
v_call: TRBV5-8
clone_size: .
cdr3_aa: CASSKRGNTEAFF